These 20 T cell receptor beta chains originate from one sample sequenced in a study of shared clonotypes between healthy human individuals. Libraries were prepared by immunoSEQ multiplex PCR; TCRdb keeps only in-frame clonotypes and omits some of them. The sample consists of 700,000 or so clones, less than 80% of them appearing once. The sequencing input was memory CD4+ T cells sorted from blood. Sample subset: CD45RA-negative fraction. Receptors originate from a woman aged 30 to 39 in good health.

CDR3 loop: CASSGPGQGARGANVLTF. DNA for the CDR3: TGTGCCAGCAGTGGACCGGGACAGGGGGCGCGGGGGGCCAACGTCCTGACTTTC. J is TRBJ2-6 and V is TRBV6-7; 12 nucleotides line up with TRBD1. TRBV6-7 carries the ORF label, with uncertain function. The V and J ends lost 5 bases and 4 bases, in that order; junction bases with no gene match: 9. This CDR3 comprises 18 residues.

This rearrangement joins TRBV5-1 to TRBJ2-1, with D possibly TRBD2 on 6 matching bases. CDR3 length: 14 amino acids. The germline CDR1 and CDR2 sequences are SGHRS and YFSETQ. Trimming left V 0 bases short and J 5 bases short, with 9 bases between. The CDR3 loop is CASSLALADNEQFF. CDR3 bases: TGCGCCAGCAGCTTGGCACTAGCCGACAATGAGCAGTTCTTC.

In its sample, this clone was seen a few times. Distinct nucleotide sequences in the sample also encode this CDR3. CDR3 loop: CASSSSGATNEKLFF. CDR3 coding DNA: TGTGCCAGCAGTTCATCAGGGGCGACTAATGAAAAACTGTTTTTT. The chain combines TRBV28 with TRBJ1-4; weak D call: TRBD1 (6 bases). CDR1 is MDHEN, CDR2 SYDVKM, per germline. Between the trimmed V and J ends, which lost 4 bases and 2 bases, there was a span of 11 bases. The CDR3 runs to 15 residues.

The chain is built from TRBV10-3 and TRBJ2-7; the match to TRBD2 covers 8 bases. Germline V gene data show CDR1 as ENHRY and CDR2 as SYGVKD. The CDR3 runs to 15 residues. J lost 4 bases, V lost 3 bases, and 8 bases had no gene match. As DNA, the CDR3 is TGTGCCATCAGTGAACTAAGCGGGAGTAAGTACGAGCAGTACTTC. Its protein product is CAISELSGSKYEQYF.

The chain uses TRBV7-7 and TRBJ2-5; D possibly corresponds to TRBD2 (5 bases). The germline V gene encodes CDR1 SSHAT and CDR2 FNYEAQ (reference sequence). Trimming took 5 bases from V and 1 from J, leaving 11 bases between them. The CDR3 is made up of 14 amino acids. DNA of the CDR3: TGTGCCAGCAGCGCGGGTTTGTCCCAAGAGACCCAGTACTTC. Its translation: CASSAGLSQETQYF. The full variable domain, completed using reference TRBV7-7 and TRBJ2-5, is GAGVSQSPRYKVTKRGQDVTLRCDPISSHATLYWYQQALGQGPEFLTYFNYEAQPDKSGLPSDRFSAERPEGSISTLTIQRTEQRDSAMYRCASSAGLSQETQYFGPGTRLLVL.

The sample holds one count of this clone. The chain is built from TRBV5-1 and TRBJ2-1, with a possible D match to TRBD2 (6 bases). Trimming shortened V by 4 bases and J by 5 bases, and 13 bases separated the two germline ends. The CDR3 totals 14 residues. Per the germline V gene, CDR1 is SGHRS and CDR2 is YFSETQ. The CDR3 here is CASSPGTPDNEQFF. CDR3 coding DNA: TGCGCCAGCAGCCCCGGGACTCCAGACAATGAGCAGTTCTTC.

This chain connects TRBV7-3 to TRBJ2-2; TRBD1 aligns across 7 bases. Germline-derived CDR1 and CDR2 are SGHTA and FQGTGA. Germline trimming cut 5 bases from V and 7 bases from J; bases unmatched to any gene: 7. There are 14 residues in the CDR3. CDR3 sequence: CASSQAGGGGELFF. CDR3 DNA sequence: TGTGCCAGCAGCCAAGCAGGGGGTGGCGGGGAGCTGTTTTTT.

The rearrangement uses TRBV10-1 and TRBJ2-7; 8 nucleotides match TRBD1. This CDR3 contains 14 residues. Germline loops: CDR1 WNHNN, CDR2 SYGVQD (reference sequence). The V segment lost 0 bases and the J segment 5 bases; nucleotides outside the gene matches: 3. In DNA, the CDR3 is TGCGCCAGCAGTGAGTCGACAGGGGTCCACGAGCAGTACTTC. It translates to CASSESTGVHEQYF.

V usage is TRBV10-2 and J usage is TRBJ2-3; 8 bases agree with TRBD1. The CDR3 is made up of 15 amino acids. The ends lost 6 bases at V and 1 base at J; junction bases unmatched: 6. Germline loops: CDR1 WSHSY, CDR2 SAAADI. The CDR3 sequence: CASSLQGVGTDTQYF. CDR3 coding DNA: TGCGCCAGCAGCCTACAGGGGGTGGGCACAGATACGCAGTATTTT.

J is TRBJ2-2 and V is TRBV7-3, with 10 bases aligning to TRBD2. The J segment lost 6 bases and the V segment lost 5 bases, leaving 6 bases of the junction unmatched. The CDR3 has 15 residues. CDR1 is SGHTA and CDR2 is FQGTGA in the germline V gene. The CDR3 region is CASSAQAGGAGELFF. The CDR3 nucleotides read TGTGCCAGCAGCGCTCAAGCGGGAGGGGCCGGGGAGCTGTTTTTT.

The V gene is TRBV5-4, the J gene TRBJ2-7; no firm D call. CDR1 is SGHNT, CDR2 YYREEE, per germline (reference sequence). The CDR3 extends over 13 amino acids. The V end lost 2 bases, the J end lost 1 base, and 7 bases lay between the germline ends. CDR3 region: CASSFGGSYEQYF. The CDR3 DNA reads TGTGCCAGCAGCTTTGGTGGGTCCTACGAGCAGTACTTC.

This clone was counted many times. The chain joins TRBV6-6 to TRBJ2-2; 11 nucleotides line up with TRBD2. Per germline, CDR1 MNHNY and CDR2 SVGAGI (reference sequence). Trimming took 4 bases from V and 4 from J; bases not matched to a gene: 2. There are 15 residues in the CDR3. CDR3 bases: TGTGCCAGCAGTTCCGGGACTAGCGGCACCGGGGAGCTGTTTTTT. Translating it yields CASSSGTSGTGELFF.

The rearrangement uses TRBV7-2 and TRBJ2-7; 8 nucleotides line up with TRBD1. The CDR3 contains 13 residues. Per the germline V gene, CDR1 is SGHTA and CDR2 is FQGNSA. Trimming took 8 bases from V and 7 from J; bases not matched to a gene: 10. The CDR3 DNA sequence: TGTGCCAGCGGACGGGACAGGTCCTGGGAGCAGTACTTC. Encoded protein: CASGRDRSWEQYF.

The J gene is TRBJ2-5, the V gene TRBV9, with D unresolved. The tail of the sequence fits TRBJ2-7 better, so the J call may be wrong. CDR3 length: 12 amino acids. Germline lookup yields CDR1 SGDLS and CDR2 YYNGEE. CDR3 bases: TGTGCCAGCAGCGTTACGGGTTACGAGCAGTACTTC. Its translation is CASSVTGYEQYF.

This chain connects TRBV6-1 to TRBJ1-2; D may be TRBD1 (5 bases). There are 15 residues in the CDR3. Per the germline V gene, CDR1 is MNHNS and CDR2 is SASEGT. Deletions cut 1 base from V and 3 bases from J, with 12 bases between. The CDR3 loop reads CASSEGPRVDYGYTF. For the CDR3, the DNA is TGTGCCAGCAGTGAAGGCCCCAGGGTCGACTATGGCTACACCTTC.

This chain links TRBV2 with TRBJ2-3, with D maybe TRBD1 (7 bases). The germline CDR1 and CDR2 sequences are SNHLY and FYNNEI. This CDR3 has 14 amino acids. The germline V and J ends were trimmed by 8 bases and 0 bases, with 12 bases remaining between them. The CDR3 nucleotides read TGTGCCAGCCCCCAGGGGGGAAGCACAGATACGCAGTATTTT. It yields the protein CASPQGGSTDTQYF. Full variable domain (remainder filled in from reference TRBV2 and TRBJ2-3): EPEVTQTPSHQVTQMGQEVILRCVPISNHLYFYWYRQILGQKVEFLVSFYNNEISEKSEIFDDQFSVERPDGSNFTLKIRSTKLEDSAMYFCASPQGGSTDTQYFGPGTRLTVL.

There are a few counts of this clone. The V gene is TRBV20-1, the J gene TRBJ1-1; 7 bases line up with TRBD1. Unmatched junction bases numbered 6, after V lost 7 bases and J lost 7 bases. Germline V gene lookup returns CDR1 DFQATT and CDR2 SNEGSKA (reference sequence). This CDR3 region has 11 residues. The CDR3 protein is CSVGTEIEAFF. CDR3 sequence (DNA): TGCAGTGTGGGGACAGAGATTGAAGCTTTCTTT.

This chain links TRBV15 with TRBJ2-1; maybe TRBD2 (6 bases). CDR1 and CDR2 (germline): LNHNV, YYDKDF (reference sequence). Between the trimmed V and J ends, which lost 5 bases and 6 bases, there was a span of 17 bases. The CDR3 loop spans 15 amino acids. CDR3: CATSRGGTVINEQFF. In nucleotides, the CDR3 is TGTGCCACCAGCCGTGGCGGGACGGTAATCAATGAGCAGTTCTTC.

This clone was found a few times. The DNA of the CDR3 is TGTGCCAGCAGCCAAACCTCAGCGGGAGATGAGCAGTTCTTC. Protein: CASSQTSAGDEQFF. This chain connects TRBV11-2 to TRBJ2-1; 8 bases line up with TRBD2. This CDR3 region has 14 residues. With V trimmed by 5 bases and J by 8 bases, 8 bases remained unmatched. The germline CDR1 and CDR2 sequences are SGHAT and FQNNGV.

V and J are TRBV29-1 and TRBJ2-1, with 8 bases that match TRBD2. The CDR3 consists of 12 residues. CDR1 and CDR2 from the germline V gene are SQVTM and ANQGSEA. V shed 8 bases, J shed 8 bases, and the junction held 8 bases outside the gene matches. Written as DNA, the CDR3 is TGCAGCACACGGACTAGCTGGGATGAGCAGTTCTTC. It codes for CSTRTSWDEQFF.